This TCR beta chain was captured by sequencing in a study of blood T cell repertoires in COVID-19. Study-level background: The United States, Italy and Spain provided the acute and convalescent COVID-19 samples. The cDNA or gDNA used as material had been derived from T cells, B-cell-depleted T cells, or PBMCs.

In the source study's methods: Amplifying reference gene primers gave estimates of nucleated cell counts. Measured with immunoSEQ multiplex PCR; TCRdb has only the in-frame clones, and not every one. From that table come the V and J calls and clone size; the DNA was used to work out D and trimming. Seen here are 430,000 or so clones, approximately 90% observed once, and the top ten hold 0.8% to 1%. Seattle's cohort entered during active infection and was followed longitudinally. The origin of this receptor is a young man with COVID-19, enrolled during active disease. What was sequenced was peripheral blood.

CDR3 protein: CASSSPGGGANYGYTF. Written as DNA, the CDR3 is TGTGCCAGCAGCTCCCCGGGTGGCGGAGCTAACTATGGCTACACCTTC. The rearrangement joins TRBV5-6 to TRBJ1-2; D is unresolved. Germline V gene lookup returns CDR1 SGHDT and CDR2 YYEEEE. The V end lost 3 bases, the J end lost 0 bases, and 15 bases lay between the germline ends. The CDR3 spans 16 residues.